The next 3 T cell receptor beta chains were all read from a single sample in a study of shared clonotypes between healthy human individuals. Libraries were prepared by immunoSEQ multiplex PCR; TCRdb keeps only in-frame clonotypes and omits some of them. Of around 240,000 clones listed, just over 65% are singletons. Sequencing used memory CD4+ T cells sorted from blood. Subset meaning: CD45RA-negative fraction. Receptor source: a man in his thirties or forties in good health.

The CDR3 DNA follows: TGTGCCATCAGTGGGGGGAACAATCAGCCCCAGCATTTT. Protein product: CAISGGNNQPQHF. J is TRBJ1-5 and V is TRBV10-3; D may be TRBD1 (5 bases). Per the germline V gene, CDR1 is ENHRY and CDR2 is SYGVKD. V lost 4 bases and J lost 3, with 7 bases in between. The CDR3 sequence is 13 residues long.

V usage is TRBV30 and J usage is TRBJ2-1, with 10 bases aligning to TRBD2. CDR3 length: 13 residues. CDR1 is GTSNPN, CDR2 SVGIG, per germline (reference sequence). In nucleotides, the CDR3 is TGTGCACGGAGGATGAGCGGGGGGGATGAGCAGTTCTTC. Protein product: CARRMSGGDEQFF.

The CDR3, as DNA: TGTGCCAGCAGTTTATGGGGCAATGAGCAGTTCTTC. Translation: CASSLWGNEQFF. The rearrangement uses TRBV28 and TRBJ2-1; D is uncertain. This CDR3 is 12 amino acids long. V was shortened by 0 bases and J by 6 bases, with 3 bases between the two germline ends. The germline CDR1 and CDR2 sequences are MDHEN and SYDVKM.